Included here is one T cell receptor beta chain sequence, with context. This record belongs to a study of blood T cell repertoires in COVID-19. At the level of the study: COVID-19 samples from acute and convalescent phases originated in the United States, Italy and Spain. PBMCs, B-cell-depleted T cells, or T cells were the source of the cDNA or gDNA that made up the material.

In the study's own analysis: Amplifying reference gene primers gave estimates of nucleated cell counts. Profiling relied on immunoSEQ multiplex PCR, and the TCRdb table lists in-frame clones only, not all of them. That table is the source of V, J and clone size, and D and trimming were worked out from the DNA. Of around 53,000 clones listed, about 86% are singletons. Trimming pared 2 bases from V and 3 bases from J, leaving 14 bases between. The CDR3 spans 16 residues. Germline V gene lookup returns CDR1 KGHSH and CDR2 LQKENI. The chain carries TRBV18 and TRBJ1-5, with D perhaps TRBD1 (6 bases). The sample comprised peripheral blood. The source of this sequence is a man between 45 and 60 years old with acute or convalescent COVID-19. The CDR3: CASSPTAGAINQPQHF. The CDR3 coding sequence is TGTGCCAGCTCACCAACGGCAGGGGCCATCAATCAGCCCCAGCATTTT.